This is a list of T cell receptor beta chains from one sample in a study of shared clonotypes between healthy human individuals. Data came from immunoSEQ multiplex PCR; TCRdb stores just in-frame clones and leaves some out. This table holds 600,000 to 750,000 clones, about two thirds found once. Sequences were obtained from memory CD4+ T cells sorted from blood. The source is a woman aged 25-40 years in good health. Each CDR3 is given with its conserved first and last residue. A D gene is named only where the DNA matches it firmly. Some rows have no size entry. The others give once, few or many, or a class for an expanded clone.

j_call	v_call	d_call	clone_size	cdr3_nt	cdr3_aa
TRBJ2-3	TRBV7-8	.	.	TGTGCCAGCAGCTTGCGTGGCTCAGATACGCAGTATTTT	CASSLRGSDTQYF
TRBJ2-1	TRBV7-7	.	few	TGTGCCAGCAGCCCCCTGCCCTACAATGAGCAGTTCTTC	CASSPLPYNEQFF
TRBJ2-2	TRBV7-3	.	few	TGTGCCAGCAGCTTATCAGGCGTCGGCACCGGGGAGCTGTTTTTT	CASSLSGVGTGELFF
TRBJ2-7	TRBV27	TRBD1	once	TGTGCCAGCAGCAGGAACAGGGGAGTGACCTACGAGCAGTACTTC	CASSRNRGVTYEQYF
TRBJ2-6	TRBV19	.	.	TGTGCCAGTAGTAAGGGGGGTCGGGCCCCTGGGGCCAACGTCCTGACTTTC	CASSKGGRAPGANVLTF
TRBJ2-7	TRBV28	TRBD1	.	TGTGCCAGCAGCACCCCCGGGACAGGGAAGAACGAGCAGTACTTC	CASSTPGTGKNEQYF
TRBJ1-5	TRBV28	.	.	TGTGCCAGCAGTTTTCCTTTTGAGACCGGGGATAGCAATCAGCCCCAGCATTTT	CASSFPFETGDSNQPQHF
TRBJ2-3	TRBV6-5	TRBD2	many	TGTGCCAGCAAACGGGAGGAGTTCTCAGATACGCAGTATTTT	CASKREEFSDTQYF
TRBJ1-2	TRBV19	.	.	TGTGCCAGTAGTATAACGACAGCTAACTATGGCTACACCTTC	CASSITTANYGYTF
TRBJ2-1	TRBV6-1	.	.	TGTGCCAGCAGATTAGTGGTACATGAGCAGTTCTTC	CASRLVVHEQFF
TRBJ1-3	TRBV9	.	once	TGTGCCAGCAGTCCCACCGGTACCTCTGGAAACACCATATATTTT	CASSPTGTSGNTIYF
TRBJ1-1	TRBV29-1	.	once	TGCAGCGTCCGGACAACTGTGAACACTGAAGCTTTCTTT	CSVRTTVNTEAFF
TRBJ2-1	TRBV5-4	TRBD2	.	TGTGCCAGCAGCTTGGGTCCGACTAGCGGAAACAATGAGCAGTTCTTC	CASSLGPTSGNNEQFF
TRBJ2-5	TRBV2	.	.	TGTGCCAGCAGGAAGGGTAGGGGCTCGTCTGGGCAAGAGACCCAGTACTTC	CASRKGRGSSGQETQYF
TRBJ1-4	TRBV4-1	.	.	TGCGCCAGCAGCAAAGGGGTCAGGGTGGATGAAAAACTGTTTTTT	CASSKGVRVDEKLFF
TRBJ2-2	TRBV7-9	.	once	TGTGCCAGCAGCTTAGTGTCCAGTAACACCGGGGAGCTGTTTTTT	CASSLVSSNTGELFF
TRBJ1-4	TRBV9	.	once	TGTGCCAGCAGCGCCCGAGGGGCATCTAATGAAAAACTGTTTTTT	CASSARGASNEKLFF
TRBJ1-4	TRBV30	TRBD1	.	TGTGCCTGGAGAAAACAGGGGGTGAATGAAAAACTGTTTTTT	CAWRKQGVNEKLFF
TRBJ2-7	TRBV19	.	many	TGTGCCAGTAGTATCAACTTCGGCCCCTACGAGCAGTACTTC	CASSINFGPYEQYF
TRBJ2-7	TRBV25-1	TRBD1	.	TGTGCCAGCAGTGGGACAGGCGGGTTCCACGAGCAGTACTTC	CASSGTGGFHEQYF
TRBJ1-2	TRBV10-3	TRBD1	.	TGTGCCATCAGTGAGTTATATCAGGGGGATGGCTACACCTTC	CAISELYQGDGYTF
TRBJ1-1	TRBV30	.	.	TGTGCCTGGATGATGTTGATGGGTGAAGCTTTCTTT	CAWMMLMGEAFF
TRBJ2-5	TRBV11-2	.	many	TGTGCCAGCAGCTCACAAGAGACCCAGTACTTC	CASSSQETQYF
TRBJ2-7	TRBV5-1	TRBD1	.	TGCGCCAGCAGCTTTATGACAGGGGGAGAATTCGAGCAGTACTTC	CASSFMTGGEFEQYF
TRBJ1-5	TRBV18	.	few	TGTGCCAGCTCACCCCGGGACAAGAATCAGCCCCAGCATTTT	CASSPRDKNQPQHF
TRBJ1-4	TRBV27	.	.	TGTGCCAGCAGTTTACGCACGCCAACTAATGAAAAACTGTTTTTT	CASSLRTPTNEKLFF
TRBJ1-1	TRBV28	.	.	TGTGCCAGCAGACTAAGGCACAGGGATTACGAGACTGAAGCTTTCTTT	CASRLRHRDYETEAFF
TRBJ2-2	TRBV18	.	once	TGTGCCAGCTGGAGATTGGCGGGAAAGTCCGGGGAGCTGTTTTTT	CASWRLAGKSGELFF
TRBJ2-1	TRBV27	TRBD1	once	TGTGCCAGCAGTTCAATAGGGGACAGGGATATGAATGAGCAGTTCTTC	CASSSIGDRDMNEQFF
TRBJ2-1	TRBV28	.	.	TGTGCCAGCAGTTTACCACCCGCCTTTATGGGTGAGCAGTTCTTC	CASSLPPAFMGEQFF
TRBJ2-6	TRBV4-2	.	.	TGTGCCAGCAGCCAAGCCGGACAGAGCTCTGGGGCCAACGTCCTGACTTTC	CASSQAGQSSGANVLTF
TRBJ2-2	TRBV7-2	TRBD2	.	TGTGCCAGCAGCTTATATAGACTAGCGGGGAACACCGGGGAGCTGTTTTTT	CASSLYRLAGNTGELFF
TRBJ1-2	TRBV6-5	TRBD1	once	TGTGCCAGCAGTTACGCGAGGGGGCTGTCAAGGGGTGGCTACACCTTC	CASSYARGLSRGGYTF